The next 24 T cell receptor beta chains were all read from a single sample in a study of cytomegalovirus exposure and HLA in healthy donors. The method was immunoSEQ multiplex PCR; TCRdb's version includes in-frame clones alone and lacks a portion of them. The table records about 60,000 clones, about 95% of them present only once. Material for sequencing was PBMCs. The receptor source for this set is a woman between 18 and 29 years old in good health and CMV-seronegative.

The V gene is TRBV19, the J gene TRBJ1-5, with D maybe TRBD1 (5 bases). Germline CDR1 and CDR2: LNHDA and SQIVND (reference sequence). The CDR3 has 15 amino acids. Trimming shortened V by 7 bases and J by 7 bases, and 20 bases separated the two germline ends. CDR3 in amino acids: CASTPGGRPRQPQHF. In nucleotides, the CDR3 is TGTGCCAGTACCCCGGGGGGACGGCCGCGGCAGCCCCAGCATTTT.

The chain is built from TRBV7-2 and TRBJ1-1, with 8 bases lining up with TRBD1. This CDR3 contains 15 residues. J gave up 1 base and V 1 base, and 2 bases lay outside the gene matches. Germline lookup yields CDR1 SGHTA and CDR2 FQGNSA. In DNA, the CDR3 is TGTGCCAGCAGCTTAGGGGACAGGACGAACACTGAAGCTTTCTTT. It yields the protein CASSLGDRTNTEAFF. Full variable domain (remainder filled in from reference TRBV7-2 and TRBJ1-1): GAGVSQSPSNKVTEKGKDVELRCDPISGHTALYWYRQSLGQGLEFLIYFQGNSAPDKSGLPSDRFSAERTGGSVSTLTIQRTQQEDSAVYLCASSLGDRTNTEAFFGQGTRLTVV.

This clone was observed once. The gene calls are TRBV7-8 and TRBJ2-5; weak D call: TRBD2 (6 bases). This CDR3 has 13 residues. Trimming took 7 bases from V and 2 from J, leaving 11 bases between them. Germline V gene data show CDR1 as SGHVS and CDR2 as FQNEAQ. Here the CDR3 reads CASTSGVQETQYF. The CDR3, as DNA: TGTGCCAGCACGTCGGGGGTTCAAGAGACCCAGTACTTC.

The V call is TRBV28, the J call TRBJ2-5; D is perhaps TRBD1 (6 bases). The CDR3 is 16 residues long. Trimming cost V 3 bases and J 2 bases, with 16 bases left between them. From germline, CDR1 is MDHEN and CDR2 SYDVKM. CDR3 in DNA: TGTGCCAGCAGTTTTTTTAGGGGAAGGGGGCAAGAGACCCAGTACTTC. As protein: CASSFFRGRGQETQYF.

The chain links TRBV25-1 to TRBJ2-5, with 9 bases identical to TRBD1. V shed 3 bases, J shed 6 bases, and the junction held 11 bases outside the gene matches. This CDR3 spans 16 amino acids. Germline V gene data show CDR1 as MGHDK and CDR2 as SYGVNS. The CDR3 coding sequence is TGTGCCAGCAGTGACCCCGGGACAGGGTCGGACAAGACCCAGTACTTC. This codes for CASSDPGTGSDKTQYF.

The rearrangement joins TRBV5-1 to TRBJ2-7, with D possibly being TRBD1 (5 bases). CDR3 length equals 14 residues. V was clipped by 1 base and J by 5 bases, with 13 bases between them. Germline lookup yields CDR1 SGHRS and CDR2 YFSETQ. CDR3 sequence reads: CASSLSGWVDEQYF. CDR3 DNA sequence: TGCGCCAGCAGCTTGTCAGGGTGGGTCGACGAGCAGTACTTC.

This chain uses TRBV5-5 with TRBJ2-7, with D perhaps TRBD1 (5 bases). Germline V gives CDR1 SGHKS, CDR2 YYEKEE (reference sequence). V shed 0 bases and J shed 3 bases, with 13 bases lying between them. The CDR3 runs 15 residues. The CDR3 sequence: CASSLEWQGFYEQYF. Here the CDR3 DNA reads TGTGCCAGCAGCTTGGAGTGGCAGGGTTTCTACGAGCAGTACTTC.

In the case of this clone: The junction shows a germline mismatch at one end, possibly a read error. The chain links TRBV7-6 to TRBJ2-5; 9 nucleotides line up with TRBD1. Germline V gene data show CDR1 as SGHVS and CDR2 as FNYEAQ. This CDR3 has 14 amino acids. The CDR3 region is CGSSYTGGLETQYF. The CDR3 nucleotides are TGTGGCAGCAGCTACACAGGGGGCTTGGAGACCCAGTACTTC. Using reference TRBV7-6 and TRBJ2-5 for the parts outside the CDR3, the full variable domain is GAGVSQSPRYKVTKRGQDVALRCDPISGHVSLYWYRQALGQGPEFLTYFNYEAQQDKSGLPNDRFSAERPEGSISTLTIQRTEQRDSAMYRCGSSYTGGLETQYFGPGTRLLVL.

CDR3 in DNA: TGTGCCAGCAGTTTAGCCGGACAGGCCACCAATGGCTACACCTTC. Its protein product is CASSLAGQATNGYTF. This chain connects TRBV28 to TRBJ1-2; 7 nucleotides align to TRBD1. Germline values: CDR1 MDHEN, CDR2 SYDVKM. V dropped 2 bases and J dropped 6; count of bases not matched to a gene: 9. CDR3 size: 15 residues.

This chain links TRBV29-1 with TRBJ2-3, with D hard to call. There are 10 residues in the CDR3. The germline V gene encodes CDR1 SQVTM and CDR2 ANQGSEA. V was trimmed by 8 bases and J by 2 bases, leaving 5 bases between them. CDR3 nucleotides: TGCAGCTCTAACACAGATACGCAGTATTTT. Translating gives CSSNTDTQYF.

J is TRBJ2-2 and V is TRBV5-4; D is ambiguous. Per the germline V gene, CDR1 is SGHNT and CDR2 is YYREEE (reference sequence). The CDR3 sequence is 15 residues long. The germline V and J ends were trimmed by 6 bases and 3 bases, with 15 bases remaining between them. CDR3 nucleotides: TGTGCCAGCAACGCCCAGGCAGGATACACCGGGGAGCTGTTTTTT. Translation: CASNAQAGYTGELFF.

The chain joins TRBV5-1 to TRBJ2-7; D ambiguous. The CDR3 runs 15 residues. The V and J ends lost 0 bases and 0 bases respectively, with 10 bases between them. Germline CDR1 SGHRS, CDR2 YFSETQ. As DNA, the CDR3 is TGCGCCAGCAGCTTGGAAGACACCTTCTCCTACGAGCAGTACTTC. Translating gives CASSLEDTFSYEQYF. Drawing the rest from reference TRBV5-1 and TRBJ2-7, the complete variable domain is KAGVTQTPRYLIKTRGQQVTLSCSPISGHRSVSWYQQTPGQGLQFLFEYFSETQRNKGNFPGRFSGRQFSNSRSEMNVSTLELGDSALYLCASSLEDTFSYEQYFGPGTRLTVT.

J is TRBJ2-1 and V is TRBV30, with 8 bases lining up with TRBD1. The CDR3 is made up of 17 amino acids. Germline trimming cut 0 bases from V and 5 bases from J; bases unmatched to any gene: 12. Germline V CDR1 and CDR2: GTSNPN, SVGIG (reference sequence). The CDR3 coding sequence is TGTGCCTGGAGTGTAGGTTACAGGGGGTTAACCCACAATGAGCAGTTCTTC. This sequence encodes CAWSVGYRGLTHNEQFF.

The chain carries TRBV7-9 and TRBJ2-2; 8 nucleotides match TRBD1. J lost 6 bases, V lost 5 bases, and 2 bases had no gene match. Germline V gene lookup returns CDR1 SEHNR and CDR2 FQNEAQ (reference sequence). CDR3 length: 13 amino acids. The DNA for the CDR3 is TGTGCCAGCAGCCAGGGGGCCCCCGGGGAGCTGTTTTTT. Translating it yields CASSQGAPGELFF.

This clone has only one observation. The CDR3 bases are TGCGCCAGCGGACCCAACAGGGAGGGTACGCAGTATTTT. Its translation is CASGPNREGTQYF. This chain uses TRBV10-1 with TRBJ2-3; TRBD2 might be the D (7 bases). Germline-derived CDR1 and CDR2 are WNHNN and SYGVQD (reference sequence). The germline V and J ends were trimmed by 8 bases and 8 bases, with 17 bases remaining between them. This CDR3 spans 13 amino acids.

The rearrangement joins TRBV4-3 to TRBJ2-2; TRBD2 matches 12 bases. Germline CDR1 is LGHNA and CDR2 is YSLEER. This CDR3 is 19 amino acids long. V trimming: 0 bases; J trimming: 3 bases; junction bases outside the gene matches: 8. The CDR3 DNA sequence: TGCGCCAGCAGCCAAGAGTGGACTAGCGGGATCCCCCACACCGGGGAGCTGTTTTTT. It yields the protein CASSQEWTSGIPHTGELFF.

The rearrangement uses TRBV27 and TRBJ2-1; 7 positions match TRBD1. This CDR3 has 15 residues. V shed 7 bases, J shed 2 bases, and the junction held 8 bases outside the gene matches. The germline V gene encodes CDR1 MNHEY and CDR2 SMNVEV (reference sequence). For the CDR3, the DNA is TGTGCCAGCACCCCCCTGGGACAGACCTACAATGAGCAGTTCTTC. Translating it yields CASTPLGQTYNEQFF.

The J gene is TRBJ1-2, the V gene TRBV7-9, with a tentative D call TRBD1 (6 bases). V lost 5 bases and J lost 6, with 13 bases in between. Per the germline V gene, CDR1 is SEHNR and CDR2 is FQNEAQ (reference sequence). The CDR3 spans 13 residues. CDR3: CASSPGVQNGYTF. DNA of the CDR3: TGTGCCAGCAGCCCAGGGGTGCAGAATGGCTACACCTTC. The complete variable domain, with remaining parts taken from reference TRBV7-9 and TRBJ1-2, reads DTGVSQNPRHKITKRGQNVTFRCDPISEHNRLYWYRQTLGQGPEFLTYFQNEAQLEKSRLLSDRFSAERPKGSFSTLEIQRTEQGDSAMYLCASSPGVQNGYTFGSGTRLTVV.

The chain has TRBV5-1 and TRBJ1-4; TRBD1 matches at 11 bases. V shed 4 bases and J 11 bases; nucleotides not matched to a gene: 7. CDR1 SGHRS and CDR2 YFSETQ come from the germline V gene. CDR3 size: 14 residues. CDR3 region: CASSGGQGARKLFF. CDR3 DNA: TGCGCCAGCAGCGGCGGACAGGGGGCCCGGAAACTGTTTTTT.

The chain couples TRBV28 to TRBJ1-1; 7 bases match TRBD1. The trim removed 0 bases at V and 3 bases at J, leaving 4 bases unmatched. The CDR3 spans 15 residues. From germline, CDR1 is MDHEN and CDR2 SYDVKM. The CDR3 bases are TGTGCCAGCAGTTTATGGGCAGGGGGTGACACTGAAGCTTTCTTT. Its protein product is CASSLWAGGDTEAFF. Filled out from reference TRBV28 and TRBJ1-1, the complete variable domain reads DVKVTQSSRYLVKRTGEKVFLECVQDMDHENMFWYRQDPGLGLRLIYFSYDVKMKEKGDIPEGYSVSREKKERFSLILESASTNQTSMYLCASSLWAGGDTEAFFGQGTRLTVV.

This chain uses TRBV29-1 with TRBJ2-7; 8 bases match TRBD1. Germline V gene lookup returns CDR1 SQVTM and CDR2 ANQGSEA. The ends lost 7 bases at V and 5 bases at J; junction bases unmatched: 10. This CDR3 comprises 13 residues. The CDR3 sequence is CSGRGPTGHEQYF. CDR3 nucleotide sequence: TGCAGCGGCAGGGGGCCTACGGGCCACGAGCAGTACTTC.

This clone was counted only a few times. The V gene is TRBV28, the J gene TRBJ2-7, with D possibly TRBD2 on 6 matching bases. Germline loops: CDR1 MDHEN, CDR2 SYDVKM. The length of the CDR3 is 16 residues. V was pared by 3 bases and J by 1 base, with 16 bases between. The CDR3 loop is CASSFGGGDGSYEQYF. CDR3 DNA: TGTGCCAGCAGTTTCGGTGGCGGGGATGGTTCCTACGAGCAGTACTTC.

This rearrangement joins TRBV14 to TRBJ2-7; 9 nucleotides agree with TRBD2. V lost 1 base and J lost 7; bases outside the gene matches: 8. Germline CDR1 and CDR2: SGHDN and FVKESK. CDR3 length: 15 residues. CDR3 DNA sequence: TGTGCCAGCAGCCAAGTGCGCGGGGGGGCCGGAGAGCAGTACTTC. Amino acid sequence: CASSQVRGGAGEQYF. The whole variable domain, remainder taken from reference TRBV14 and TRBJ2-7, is EAGVTQFPSHSVIEKGQTVTLRCDPISGHDNLYWYRRVMGKEIKFLLHFVKESKQDESGMPNNRFLAERTGGTYSTLKVQPAELEDSGVYFCASSQVRGGAGEQYFGPGTRLTVT.

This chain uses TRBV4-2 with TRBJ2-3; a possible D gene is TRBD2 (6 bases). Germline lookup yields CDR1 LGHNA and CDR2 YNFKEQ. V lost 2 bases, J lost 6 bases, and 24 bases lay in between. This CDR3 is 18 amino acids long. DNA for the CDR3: TGTGCCAGCAGCCAAAATCCCCTAGCTAGCGTTACGGGGGATACGCAGTATTTT. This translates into CASSQNPLASVTGDTQYF.